This T cell receptor (beta chain) appears in the sequencing data of a study of early T cells in non-severe SARS-CoV-2 infection. At the level of the study: Unsorted whole blood bulk RNA was sequenced, with unpaired chains.

Attachment of unique molecular identifiers to individual cDNA molecules was performed. TCRdb fed the 5' RACE reads into MiXCR, producing one record per CDR3 protein. Among 100,000 to 150,000 distinct CDR3 sequences listed, about 16% were seen once. Whole-study results and caveats: VDJdb-based annotation leaned toward anti-spike CD8 responses and missed private and CD4 specificities.

About this clonotype itself: Its antigen is unidentified.

The CDR3 runs 15 residues. Trimming removed 0 bases at V and 0 bases at J, with 10 bases between. Germline assignment: CDR1 DFQATT and CDR2 SNEGSKA (reference sequence). This chain connects TRBV20-1 to TRBJ2-3, with D unclear. Sequenced material: whole blood. The sequence derives from an adult who was a healthcare worker with PCR-confirmed SARS-CoV-2 infection or an uninfected control (not recorded which). The CDR3 here is CSARDPSTSTDTQYF. CDR3 bases: TGCAGTGCTAGAGATCCAAGTACAAGCACAGATACGCAGTATTTT.